This T cell receptor beta chain was captured in a study of beta chain features in type 1 diabetes. To note about this clone: Its antigen is undetermined.

The CDR3 has 12 residues. V lost 5 bases and J lost 5, with 10 bases in between. Germline V gene data show CDR1 as KGHSH and CDR2 as LQKENI. Regarding the study as a whole: Compared with healthy donors, patients appeared to share more similar naive, central memory and regulatory TCRB repertoires. TCRB CDR3 length was moderately but significantly reduced in all four CD4+ subsets of Type 1 diabetes patients.

Expressed TCRB transcripts were sequenced because the isolated RNA had all been reverse transcribed beforehand. Profiling relied on immunoSEQ multiplex PCR, and the TCRdb table lists in-frame clones only, not all of them. Found here are roughly 150,000 clones, about 9% of them singletons; the top ten hold 0.7%. A CD45RO/CCR7/CD25/CD127/CD95/CD27 panel sorted naive, central memory, regulatory and stem cell-like memory CD4+ cells. The receptor was derived from a woman aged 30 to 39 with type 1 diabetes. The rearrangement uses TRBV18 and TRBJ2-7; D might be TRBD2 (5 bases). Sample: central memory CD4+ T cells from blood. CDR3 region: CASSGGNHEQYF. The DNA for the CDR3 is TGTGCCAGCTCAGGAGGAAACCACGAGCAGTACTTC.